This entry describes one T cell receptor beta chain. Its antigen is still unknown. With 4 bases clipped from V and 3 bases from J, the junction kept 6 bases outside the gene matches. The CDR3 length is 15 residues. Germline assignment: CDR1 SGHRS and CDR2 YFSETQ. This entry is derived from a study of cytomegalovirus exposure and HLA in healthy donors. Study-level points and caveats: The listing of 150 to 200 TCR beta chains classed them as cytomegalovirus-associated. There were reportedly fewer N-insertions in an Asian-associated ancestry cluster than the approximately 670-donor mean, in a later analysis. Later on, analysis showed that most CMV-associated TCR beta chains appeared to be HLA-restricted. Many donors shared some public TCRs, even though most TCR sequences were rare.

It was with 60 Vbeta and 13 Jbeta primers that the PCR ran. Clones were sequenced by immunoSEQ multiplex PCR, and TCRdb holds only the in-frame ones, with some missing. The table records 140,000 to 150,000 clones, 60% to 80% of them present only once. The origin of this receptor is a woman aged 25 to 45 in good health and CMV-seronegative. This sequence joins TRBV5-1 and TRBJ2-1; 8 bases are a match to TRBD1. Sequencing was carried out using PBMCs. Here the CDR3 DNA reads TGCGCCAGCAGCCGAGGACAGGGTCTCTACAATGAGCAGTTCTTC. It specifies CASSRGQGLYNEQFF.